Each of the 28 T cell receptor beta chains below was sequenced from the same sample in a study of beta chain features in type 1 diabetes. Expressed TCRB transcripts were sequenced because the isolated RNA had all been reverse transcribed beforehand. This table comes from immunoSEQ multiplex PCR, and its TCRdb copy is limited to in-frame clones, with some not included. Counted here are 400,000 to 500,000 clones, approximately 14% occurring once; the ten biggest clones make up roughly 0.033%. The sequencing sample was made of naive CD4+ T cells from blood. These receptor sequences come from a man aged 25-40 years in good health.

The chain combines TRBV2 with TRBJ1-5; D gene ambiguous. The germline gives CDR1 SNHLY, CDR2 FYNNEI. CDR3 length: 15 amino acids. V was cut by 3 bases and J by 5 bases, with 14 bases left in between. CDR3 region: CASSDITRRYQPQHF. The CDR3 nucleotides read TGTGCCAGCAGTGATATTACAAGGCGGTATCAGCCCCAGCATTTT.

CDR3 bases: TGTGCCAGGTCTAGCGGGACCACAGATACGCAGTATTTT. Protein product: CARSSGTTDTQYF. The chain has TRBV2 and TRBJ2-3; 9 bases align to TRBD2. The CDR3 sequence is 13 residues long. The V gene end was trimmed by 9 bases and the J gene end by 2 bases; junction bases not matched to a gene: 3. Germline CDR1 and CDR2: SNHLY and FYNNEI. Full variable domain (missing parts from reference TRBV2 and TRBJ2-3): EPEVTQTPSHQVTQMGQEVILRCVPISNHLYFYWYRQILGQKVEFLVSFYNNEISEKSEIFDDQFSVERPDGSNFTLKIRSTKLEDSAMYFCARSSGTTDTQYFGPGTRLTVL.

V is TRBV2 and J is TRBJ1-2; D gene unclear. Trimming took 8 bases from V and 4 from J, leaving 11 bases between them. CDR1 is SNHLY and CDR2 is FYNNEI in the germline V gene. The CDR3 contains 12 residues. The CDR3 is CASSNSIYGYTF. CDR3 DNA sequence: TGTGCCAGCTCAAACTCTATCTATGGCTACACCTTC. The full variable domain, rest sourced from reference TRBV2 and TRBJ1-2, is EPEVTQTPSHQVTQMGQEVILRCVPISNHLYFYWYRQILGQKVEFLVSFYNNEISEKSEIFDDQFSVERPDGSNFTLKIRSTKLEDSAMYFCASSNSIYGYTFGSGTRLTVV.

The chain is built from TRBV30 and TRBJ2-3; D is unclear. The V gene lost 0 bases and the J gene lost 0 bases, with 7 bases spanning the gap. CDR1 is GTSNPN and CDR2 is SVGIG in the germline V gene (reference sequence). This CDR3 is 14 amino acids long. CDR3 residues: CAWSVRQSTDTQYF. CDR3 bases: TGTGCCTGGAGTGTTCGGCAGAGCACAGATACGCAGTATTTT.

The chain uses TRBV30 and TRBJ1-4, with 10 bases that match TRBD1. The CDR3 length is 15 residues. Trimming took 5 bases from V and 7 from J; bases not matched to a gene: 10. The germline V gene has CDR1 GTSNPN and CDR2 SVGIG (reference sequence). The CDR3 spells CAWDRQGAGGEKLFF. CDR3 coding DNA: TGTGCCTGGGACCGACAGGGGGCCGGGGGTGAAAAACTGTTTTTT.

V and J are TRBV9 and TRBJ2-5; the D call may be TRBD1 or TRBD2 (5 bases each). Germline loops: CDR1 SGDLS, CDR2 YYNGEE. The CDR3 is 15 amino acids. V gave up 7 bases and J gave up 2 bases, with 18 bases separating them. The CDR3 protein is CASSRSGAGQETQYF. In nucleotides, the CDR3 is TGTGCCAGCTCCAGATCCGGGGCAGGTCAAGAGACCCAGTACTTC.

This clone occurred a few times. The chain joins TRBV6-5 to TRBJ2-7; no clear D. Trimming shortened V by 2 bases and J by 1 base, and 9 bases separated the two germline ends. The CDR3 loop spans 14 amino acids. CDR1 and CDR2 from the germline V gene are MNHEY and SVGAGI. The CDR3 here is CASSYQAGSYEQYV. CDR3 nucleotides: TGTGCCAGCAGTTACCAAGCTGGTTCCTACGAGCAGTACGTC.

In regard to this clone: A junction end diverges from the germline sequence, so it may reflect a read error. The V call is TRBV7-9, the J call TRBJ2-5; D gene unclear. Germline CDR1 reads SEHNR; CDR2 reads FQNEAQ (reference sequence). The length of the CDR3 is 10 residues. The CDR3 region is CASSFPPLDF. Written as DNA, the CDR3 is TGTGCCAGCAGCTTTCCTCCCCTTGACTTC. Together with reference TRBV7-9 and TRBJ2-5, the CDR3 gives the full variable domain: DTGVSQNPRHKITKRGQNVTFRCDPISEHNRLYWYRQTLGQGPEFLTYFQNEAQLEKSRLLSDRFSAERPKGSFSTLEIQRTEQGDSAMYLCASSFPPLDFGPGTRLLVL.

The chain combines TRBV6-6 with TRBJ1-6; D may be TRBD1 (5 bases). Trimming removed 4 bases at V and 9 bases at J, with 13 bases between. There are 14 residues in the CDR3. The germline V gene has CDR1 MNHNY and CDR2 SVGAGI (reference sequence). The DNA of the CDR3 is TGTGCCAGCAGTTTGTCGACAGACTTTTCACCCCTCCACTTT. Translated, it gives CASSLSTDFSPLHF.

The chain is built from TRBV7-2 and TRBJ2-7; tentative D call: TRBD1 (5 bases). Germline V lookup: CDR1 SGHTA, CDR2 FQGNSA. This CDR3 is built from 15 residues. V shed 3 bases and J shed 5 bases, with 17 bases lying between them. Here the CDR3 DNA reads TGTGCCAGCAGCTTGGTCAGGGAAAGTGTCCACGAGCAGTACTTC. This translates into CASSLVRESVHEQYF.

V gene TRBV7-2 combines with J gene TRBJ2-1, with 8 nucleotides matching TRBD1. With V trimmed by 1 base and J by 8 bases, 7 bases remained unmatched. Germline CDR1 is SGHTA and CDR2 is FQGNSA. There are 15 residues in the CDR3. CDR3 nucleotides: TGTGCCAGCAGCTTAGGTATTGGACAGGGCTATGAGCAGTTCTTC. Amino acids: CASSLGIGQGYEQFF.

In this sample, this clone turned up a few times. The chain has TRBV15 and TRBJ1-5; D ambiguous. The CDR3 is 14 amino acids. The ends were cut back, 0 bases at V and 9 bases at J, with 12 bases in the middle. Germline V gene lookup returns CDR1 LNHNV and CDR2 YYDKDF (reference sequence). The CDR3 sequence is CATSRDRGYSPQHF. The DNA for the CDR3 is TGTGCCACCAGCAGAGATCGGGGTTATTCGCCCCAGCATTTT.

In its sample, this clone was seen many times. The chain carries TRBV30 and TRBJ2-7, with D possibly matching TRBD1 (5 bases). Trimming removed 2 bases from V and 5 bases from J, with 7 bases in between. The germline V gene has CDR1 GTSNPN and CDR2 SVGIG (reference sequence). CDR3 size: 11 residues. In nucleotides, the CDR3 is TGTGCCTGGAGTCGCAGGGACGAGCAGTACGTC. It specifies CAWSRRDEQYV.

V and J are TRBV18 and TRBJ2-3; D unresolved. The CDR3 sequence is 12 residues long. V lost 3 bases and J lost 2, with 3 bases in between. Germline assignment: CDR1 KGHSH and CDR2 LQKENI. The CDR3 sequence: CASSPDTDTQYF. CDR3 bases: TGTGCCAGCTCACCGGACACAGATACGCAGTATTTT.

This chain joins TRBV13 and TRBJ2-3; the D is unclear. V was pared by 8 bases and J by 3 bases, with 12 bases between. Germline V gene lookup returns CDR1 PRHDT and CDR2 FYEKMQ (reference sequence). This CDR3 region has 13 residues. CDR3 nucleotides: TGTGCCAGCCTGGGCTACGCAACAGATACGCAGTATTTT. Translated: CASLGYATDTQYF.

The gene calls are TRBV9 and TRBJ2-6, with a possible D match to TRBD1 (5 bases). Germline assignment: CDR1 SGDLS and CDR2 YYNGEE. The CDR3 is made up of 15 amino acids. V lost 0 bases and J lost 2, with 6 bases in between. In DNA, the CDR3 is TGTGCCAGCAGCGTAGAGGGGACTGGGGCCAACGTCCTGACTTTC. Translation: CASSVEGTGANVLTF.

This clone was counted only a few times. This rearrangement joins TRBV25-1 to TRBJ2-7, with a possible D match to TRBD2 (5 bases). Germline values: CDR1 MGHDK, CDR2 SYGVNS. Trimming took 6 bases from V and 6 from J, leaving 15 bases between them. The CDR3 spans 13 residues. The CDR3, as DNA: TGTGCCAGCAGCCTCAAGGACTTTGGCGAGCAGTACGTC. It yields the protein CASSLKDFGEQYV.

This clone was found a few times. This chain links TRBV6-6 with TRBJ2-7; 9 positions match TRBD1. CDR3 length: 15 amino acids. CDR1 and CDR2 from the germline V gene are MNHNY and SVGAGI (reference sequence). Losses at the gene ends were 4 bases for V and 3 bases for J; bases not matched to a gene: 7. The CDR3 here is CASSSGQGTFYEQYF. DNA for the CDR3: TGTGCCAGCAGTTCGGGACAGGGCACCTTCTACGAGCAGTACTTC.

This chain uses TRBV23-1 with TRBJ1-2; D remains ambiguous. TRBV23-1 carries the ORF label, with uncertain function. V lost 7 bases, J lost 4 bases, and 25 bases lay in between. The CDR3 loop spans 17 amino acids. The CDR3 loop reads CASTSPSRQAGTYGYTF. The DNA of the CDR3 is TGCGCCAGCACCTCACCATCGAGGCAGGCGGGAACCTATGGCTACACCTTC.

The gene calls are TRBV5-1 and TRBJ2-1, with D tentatively TRBD1 (6 bases). Germline lookup yields CDR1 SGHRS and CDR2 YFSETQ. The CDR3 length is 16 residues. With 0 bases removed from V and 6 bases from J, the gap between germline ends came to 16 bases. This CDR3 is CASSLGTAGTSNEQFF. CDR3 in DNA: TGCGCCAGCAGCTTGGGGACAGCCGGCACCTCCAATGAGCAGTTCTTC.

The chain uses TRBV6-5 and TRBJ2-7, with D possibly matching TRBD1 (6 bases). Germline lookup yields CDR1 MNHEY and CDR2 SVGAGI. The CDR3 is 12 amino acids. The ends were cut back, 10 bases at V and 6 bases at J, with 16 bases in the middle. The CDR3 region is CATQVGAREQYF. Written as DNA, the CDR3 is TGTGCCACCCAGGTGGGGGCCCGCGAGCAGTACTTC.

Comment on this clone: Other DNA sequences within the sample encode an identical CDR3. The chain uses TRBV11-2 and TRBJ2-5; D might be TRBD1 (6 bases). This CDR3 is built from 13 residues. Trimming pared 2 bases from V and 5 bases from J, leaving 9 bases between. Germline CDR1 and CDR2: SGHAT and FQNNGV. The CDR3 loop reads CASSLSGVETQYF. In nucleotides, the CDR3 is TGTGCCAGCAGCTTATCAGGGGTGGAGACCCAGTACTTC.

The chain employs TRBV4-3 and TRBJ1-2; 7 nucleotides match TRBD1. J gave up 4 bases and V 4 bases, and 3 bases lay outside the gene matches. This CDR3 region has 13 residues. Germline CDR1 reads LGHNA; CDR2 reads YSLEER. CDR3 nucleotides: TGCGCCAGCAGCCCGGGACAGCCCTATGGCTACACCTTC. Its protein is CASSPGQPYGYTF.

This clone was seen more than once but under ten times. The V call is TRBV15, the J call TRBJ2-5; 14 nucleotides line up with TRBD2. Germline assignment: CDR1 LNHNV and CDR2 YYDKDF (reference sequence). Losses at the gene ends were 4 bases for V and 5 bases for J; bases not matched to a gene: 3. CDR3 length equals 15 residues. CDR3: CATSMRTSGRETQYF. For the CDR3, the DNA is TGTGCCACCAGCATGAGGACTAGCGGGAGGGAGACCCAGTACTTC.

This clone appeared a few times. The V call is TRBV7-2, the J call TRBJ2-5; a possible D gene is TRBD2 (5 bases). Trimming removed 1 base from V and 3 bases from J, with 15 bases in between. The length of the CDR3 is 16 residues. Germline values: CDR1 SGHTA, CDR2 FQGNSA. The CDR3 DNA reads as TGTGCCAGCAGCTTAGTAGAGGGATTCTTCAAAGAGACCCAGTACTTC. This codes for CASSLVEGFFKETQYF.

The genes are TRBV7-9 and TRBJ1-1, with D maybe TRBD1 (6 bases). The ends were cut back, 3 bases at V and 0 bases at J, with 11 bases in the middle. Germline V gives CDR1 SEHNR, CDR2 FQNEAQ (reference sequence). CDR3 length equals 15 residues. CDR3 coding DNA: TGTGCCAGCAGCTTGCCGGGGGCTATGAACACTGAAGCTTTCTTT. Amino acid sequence: CASSLPGAMNTEAFF.

This clone was counted between two and nine times. The chain couples TRBV6-5 to TRBJ1-5; unclear D gene. The CDR3 has 12 amino acids. Trimming stripped 8 bases from V and 2 bases from J, with 7 bases between. Germline V gene sequence: CDR1 MNHEY, CDR2 SVGAGI. The CDR3 coding sequence is TGTGCCAGCGGCCGGGGCAATCAGCCCCAGCATTTT. Encoded protein: CASGRGNQPQHF.

This clone was detected a few times. CDR3 coding DNA: TGTGCCAGCACCTTGACGGGCCTGAACACCGGGGAGCTGTTTTTT. Protein sequence: CASTLTGLNTGELFF. This sequence joins TRBV9 and TRBJ2-2; unclear D gene. Between the trimmed V and J ends, which lost 6 bases and 1 base, there was a span of 13 bases. The CDR3 contains 15 residues. Germline V gene sequence: CDR1 SGDLS, CDR2 YYNGEE.